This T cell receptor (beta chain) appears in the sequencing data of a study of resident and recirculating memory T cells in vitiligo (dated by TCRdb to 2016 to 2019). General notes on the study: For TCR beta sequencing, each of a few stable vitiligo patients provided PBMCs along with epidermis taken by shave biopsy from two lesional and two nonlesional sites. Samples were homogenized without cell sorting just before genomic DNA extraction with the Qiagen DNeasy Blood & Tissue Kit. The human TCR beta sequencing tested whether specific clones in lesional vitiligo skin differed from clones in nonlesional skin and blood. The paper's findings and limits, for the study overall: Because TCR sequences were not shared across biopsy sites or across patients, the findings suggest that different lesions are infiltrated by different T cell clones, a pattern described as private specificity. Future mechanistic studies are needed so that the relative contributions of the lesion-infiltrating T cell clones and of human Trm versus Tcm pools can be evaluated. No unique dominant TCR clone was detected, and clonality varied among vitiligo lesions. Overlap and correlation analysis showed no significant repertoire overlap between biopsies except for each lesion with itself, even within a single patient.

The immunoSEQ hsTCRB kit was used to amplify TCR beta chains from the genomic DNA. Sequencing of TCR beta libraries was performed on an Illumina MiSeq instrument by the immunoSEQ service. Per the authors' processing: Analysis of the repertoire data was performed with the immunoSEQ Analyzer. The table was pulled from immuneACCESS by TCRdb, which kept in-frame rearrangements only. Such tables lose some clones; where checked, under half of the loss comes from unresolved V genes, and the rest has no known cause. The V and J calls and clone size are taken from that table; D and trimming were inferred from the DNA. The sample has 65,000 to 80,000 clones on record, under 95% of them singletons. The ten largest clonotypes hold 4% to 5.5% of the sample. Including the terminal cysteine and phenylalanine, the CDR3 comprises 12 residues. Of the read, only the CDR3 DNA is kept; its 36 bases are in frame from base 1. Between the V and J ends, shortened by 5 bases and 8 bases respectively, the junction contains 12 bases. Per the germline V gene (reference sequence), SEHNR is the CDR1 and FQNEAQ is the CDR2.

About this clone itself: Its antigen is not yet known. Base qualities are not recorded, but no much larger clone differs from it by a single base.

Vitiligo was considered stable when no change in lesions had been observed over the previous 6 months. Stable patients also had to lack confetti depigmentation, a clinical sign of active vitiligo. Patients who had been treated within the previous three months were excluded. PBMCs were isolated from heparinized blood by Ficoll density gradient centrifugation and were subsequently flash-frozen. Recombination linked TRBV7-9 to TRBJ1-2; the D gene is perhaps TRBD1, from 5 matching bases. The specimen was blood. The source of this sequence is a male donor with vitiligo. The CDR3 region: CASSRNGAGYTF. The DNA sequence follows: TGTGCCAGCAGCCGGAATGGGGCGGGCTACACCTTC.